This T cell receptor (beta chain) was documented in a study of blood T cell repertoires in COVID-19. Per the original data handling: It was from reference gene primer amplification that nucleated cell counts were estimated. Assay: immunoSEQ multiplex PCR; the TCRdb copy retains only in-frame clones and omits some. D and trimming come from the DNA, and the V and J calls and clone size come from that table. The data show a few hundred thousand clones, approximately 89% seen once. The CDR3 runs to 17 residues. Trimming removed 3 bases from V and 4 bases from J; junction bases left unmatched: 12. Germline CDR1 and CDR2: LNHDA and SQIVND (reference sequence).

The receptor comes from a middle-aged woman who had recovered from COVID-19. This chain connects TRBV19 to TRBJ1-5; the match to TRBD1 covers 7 bases. Sequencing was performed on PBMCs or T cells enriched from blood (not recorded which). The CDR3 here is CASSIFIGEQGNQPQHF. In nucleotides, the CDR3 is TGTGCCAGTAGTATTTTTATTGGCGAACAGGGGAATCAGCCCCAGCATTTT. Full variable domain (outside the CDR3, taken from reference TRBV19 and TRBJ1-5): DGGITQSPKYLFRKEGQNVTLSCEQNLNHDAMYWYRQDPGQGLRLIYYSQIVNDFQKGDIAEGYSVSREKKESFPLTVTSAQKNPTAFYLCASSIFIGEQGNQPQHFGDGTRLSIL.